A selection of T cell receptor beta chains follows, all from one sample in a study of cytomegalovirus exposure and HLA in healthy donors. The table came from immunoSEQ multiplex PCR; TCRdb's copy has only in-frame clones and leaves some out. The sample lists more than 110,000 clones; about 86% were seen once. The sequenced sample consisted of PBMCs. Receptors originate from a man aged 40-49 years in good health and CMV-seropositive. Each CDR3 is given with its conserved first and last residue. The order of the fields is clone size, V gene, D gene, J gene, CDR3 DNA, CDR3 protein. The D gene is left open where the match is weak. Not every row has a clone size; where given, it reads once, few, many or a size class.

-	TRBV18	-	TRBJ1-2	TGTGCCAGCTCACCGGGACAAATCTATGGCTACACCTTC	CASSPGQIYGYTF
-	TRBV6-1	TRBD1	TRBJ1-2	TGTGCCAGCAGTGAAGTGGGGACAGGGGACTATGGCTACACCTTC	CASSEVGTGDYGYTF
-	TRBV13	-	TRBJ2-1	TGTGCCAGCAGCCTAGCGGAGACAGGGGCGTACAATGAGCAGTTCTTC	CASSLAETGAYNEQFF
-	TRBV30	TRBD1	TRBJ2-3	TGTGCCTGGAGTCCAGGGGGCATGGATACGCAGTATTTT	CAWSPGGMDTQYF
-	TRBV27	-	TRBJ1-5	TGTGCCAGCTCTTCCTACAGGCACGCCAGCAATCAGCCCCAGCATTTT	CASSSYRHASNQPQHF
-	TRBV27	-	TRBJ1-1	TGTGCCAGCAGCCGTGCGGGGGGGATGAACACTGAAGCTTTCTTT	CASSRAGGMNTEAFF
-	TRBV7-9	-	TRBJ1-5	TGTTCCAGCAGCTCGAACTCATGGTCCCAGCATTTT	CSSSSNSWSQHF
-	TRBV11-2	TRBD1	TRBJ2-7	TGTGCCAGCAGCTCCTACAGGGGGTCGGCCTACGAGCAGTACTTC	CASSSYRGSAYEQYF
-	TRBV7-2	-	TRBJ2-7	TGTGCCAGCAGCTTAGGAACTGGACAGAACTACGAGCAGTACTTC	CASSLGTGQNYEQYF
-	TRBV2	-	TRBJ1-1	TGTGCCAGCAGTGAACGGGGGGCACATGAAGCTTTCTTT	CASSERGAHEAFF
-	TRBV20-1	-	TRBJ1-2	TGCAGTGGGGGACTGTTGGGCTACACCTTC	CSGGLLGYTF
-	TRBV7-9	-	TRBJ2-7	TGTGCCAGCAGCTTAACGGGAGTGAATTACGAGCAGTACTTC	CASSLTGVNYEQYF
few	TRBV19	-	TRBJ1-2	TGTGCCAGTAGATTGTCAGGGGCTAACTATGGCTACACCTTC	CASRLSGANYGYTF
-	TRBV27	-	TRBJ1-1	TGTGCCAGCAGTCCGACCCAGGGTAGGGCTGAAGCTTTCTTT	CASSPTQGRAEAFF
-	TRBV7-9	TRBD2	TRBJ2-7	TGTTCCAGCAGCCCGCCTAGCGGGCGAGCCTCCTACGAGCAGTACTTC	CSSSPPSGRASYEQYF
-	TRBV28	TRBD2	TRBJ2-7	TGTGCCAGCAGTCGGCCCGGGGCTAGCGGGGGCCAGGGGGAGCAGTACTTC	CASSRPGASGGQGEQYF
-	TRBV9	TRBD1	TRBJ1-2	TGTGCCAGCAGCAAAGGCACAGGGGGTATTTGGGGTAACTATGGCTACACCTTC	CASSKGTGGIWGNYGYTF
-	TRBV4-3	TRBD1	TRBJ1-6	TGCGCCAGCAGTCCCGGGACAGTATACTTGAACCTCCACTTT	CASSPGTVYLNLHF
-	TRBV7-3	-	TRBJ1-1	TGTGCCAGCAGCTTAAGGAGGGACGGACCAAGGGTCAACTTT	CASSLRRDGPRVNF
-	TRBV7-3	-	TRBJ1-2	TGTGCCAGCAGCCTTTTTGATGGTGTACTACAATTC	CASSLFDGVLQF
-	TRBV9	TRBD1	TRBJ1-5	TGTGCCAGCAGCGACGGGACAGGGAGTCAGCCCCAGCATTTT	CASSDGTGSQPQHF
-	TRBV6-6	-	TRBJ2-7	TGTGCCAGCAGTTCCCTTGAGGGAGGGGGGACCTACGAGCAGTACTTC	CASSSLEGGGTYEQYF
-	TRBV27	-	TRBJ1-2	TGTGCCAGCAGTTTAATAGGGGGCTATGGCTACACCTTC	CASSLIGGYGYTF
-	TRBV9	-	TRBJ2-7	TGTGCCAGCAGCGTAGCCTCGTTCCAGGGCGGCGAGCAGTACTTC	CASSVASFQGGEQYF
-	TRBV30	TRBD2	TRBJ2-7	TGTGCCTGGAGTGCCTTTGGGAAACTAGCGGAGACCTACGAGCAGTACTTC	CAWSAFGKLAETYEQYF
-	TRBV5-5	-	TRBJ1-4	TGTGCCAGCAGCTTGTCTGGGGCACAAAAACTGTTTTTT	CASSLSGAQKLFF
-	TRBV29-1	-	TRBJ2-5	TGCAGCGTTGGGGGACTTGTACAAGAGACCCAGTACTTC	CSVGGLVQETQYF
-	TRBV30	-	TRBJ1-2	TGTGCCTGGAGTGACACAGGTGGTACTGGGGGCTACACCTTC	CAWSDTGGTGGYTF
-	TRBV7-3	-	TRBJ2-1	TGTGCCAGCAGCCTGGAGCAGAGCTCCTACAATGAGCAGTTCTTC	CASSLEQSSYNEQFF
few	TRBV7-6	-	TRBJ2-5	TGTGCCAGCACCAAACCTCTCGGGGCGGGGGCGAAAGAGACCCAGTACTTC	CASTKPLGAGAKETQYF
-	TRBV30	-	TRBJ1-3	TGTGCCTGGAGTATGGGAGGGGCGTTTGGAAACACCATATATTTT	CAWSMGGAFGNTIYF
once	TRBV9	-	TRBJ2-7	TGTGCCAGCAGCGTAGGCCTCACCTCGAGAGAGCAGTACTTC	CASSVGLTSREQYF
-	TRBV13	TRBD2	TRBJ2-2	TGTGCCAGCAGCCTCCCAGTTAGCGGGAGCAACACCGGGGAGCTGTTTTTT	CASSLPVSGSNTGELFF
-	TRBV30	TRBD1	TRBJ1-1	TGTGCCTGGGGGACAGGCCCGGAAGCTTTCTTT	CAWGTGPEAFF
few	TRBV2	TRBD1	TRBJ1-2	TGTGCCAGCAGGGCCGGGACAGGGGGGAACTATGGCTACACCTTC	CASRAGTGGNYGYTF
-	TRBV10-3	-	TRBJ2-3	TGTGCCATCAGTGAGTCGAGAAGGGGAGATACGCAGTATTTT	CAISESRRGDTQYF
-	TRBV9	-	TRBJ2-2	TGTGCCAGCAGCATATCCCCGGGTGGGGAGCTGTTTTTT	CASSISPGGELFF
-	TRBV27	-	TRBJ2-1	TGTGCCAGCAGTTTAGCCCTCAGGGGCGGAAACAATGAGCAGTTCTTC	CASSLALRGGNNEQFF
-	TRBV4-3	-	TRBJ2-2	TGCGCCAGCAGCCAAGTCCCCTGGGAGCAAGAACACCGGGGAGCTGTTTTT	CASSQVPWEQEHRGAVF
-	TRBV5-1	TRBD1	TRBJ2-3	TGCGCCAGCAGCTCCGGACAGGGCGGGGCAGATACGCAGTATTTT	CASSSGQGGADTQYF
once	TRBV6-1	-	TRBJ1-3	TGTGCCAGCAGGTTTAGGACAGAAGGAAACACCATATATTTT	CASRFRTEGNTIYF
-	TRBV7-9	-	TRBJ1-2	TGTGCCCCGACTCGGCAGCTGGGTGGCTACACCTTC	CAPTRQLGGYTF
-	TRBV6-5	-	TRBJ2-4	TGTGCCAGCAGTTACTTGGGGGGAGGCATTCAGTACTTC	CASSYLGGGIQYF
-	TRBV5-1	-	TRBJ2-5	TGCGCCAGCAGCCCCCAGGTGGTTGGGACCCAGTACTTC	CASSPQVVGTQYF
-	TRBV2	-	TRBJ2-7	TGTGCCAGCAGTGAGTCCTTCGAGCAGTACTTC	CASSESFEQYF
-	TRBV18	TRBD1	TRBJ2-1	TGTGCCAGCTCACCGGGGACAGGCCGTGAGCAGTTCTTC	CASSPGTGREQFF
-	TRBV10-3	-	TRBJ1-4	TGTGCCATCAGTGCAGGTGAAAAACTGTTTTTT	CAISAGEKLFF
-	TRBV6-5	TRBD1	TRBJ1-2	TGTGCCAGCACCTCACAAAAGACAGGGGGCTATGGCTACACCTTC	CASTSQKTGGYGYTF
few	TRBV6-1	-	TRBJ1-2	TGTGCCAGCAGTGAAGGCAAAGCAGGATACTATGGCTACACCTTC	CASSEGKAGYYGYTF
-	TRBV4-1	TRBD1	TRBJ1-5	TGCGCCAGCAGCCCACGGGACAGGGCGGTATCGGGCAATCAGCCCCAGCATTTT	CASSPRDRAVSGNQPQHF
-	TRBV5-1	-	TRBJ2-7	TGCGCCAGCAGCTTGGGACAGCTGAGCTCCTACGAGCAGTACTTC	CASSLGQLSSYEQYF
-	TRBV14	TRBD1	TRBJ1-5	TGTGCCAGCAGCCCCGCGGGACAGGGGAGAAAGGTCAATCAGCCCCAGCATTTT	CASSPAGQGRKVNQPQHF
-	TRBV9	TRBD2	TRBJ2-1	TGTGCCAGCACCCAACTAGCGGGAGGGCCCCATGAGCAGTTCTTC	CASTQLAGGPHEQFF
-	TRBV6-1	TRBD1	TRBJ1-5	TGTGCCAGCAGTGAAGGGCCAGGGGGACAGCCCCAGCATTTT	CASSEGPGGQPQHF